This T cell receptor (beta chain) was sequenced in a study of cytomegalovirus exposure and HLA in healthy donors. Study-wide results and caveats: The tendency of first-cohort TCR clusters to co-occur in the 120 or so validation repertoires was the finding of a later analysis. Reportedly, diagnosis of cytomegalovirus status by the classifier showed high specificity and sensitivity. Rare TCR sequences predominated, though certain public TCRs were found in many donors.

Concerning this clone itself: The antigen is unknown. The sample contains more than one DNA sequence encoding this CDR3.

The method was immunoSEQ multiplex PCR; TCRdb's version includes in-frame clones alone and lacks a portion of them. Of about 140,000 clones listed, roughly nine tenths are singletons. Sequences were obtained from PBMCs. This clonotype originated in a young man in good health and CMV-seronegative.

The CDR3 DNA sequence: TGTGCCAGCAGTGACTCGAGCGGGGGCACAGATACGCAGTATTTT. Its protein product is CASSDSSGGTDTQYF. The J gene is TRBJ2-3, the V gene TRBV6-4; the match to TRBD2 covers 7 bases. Trimming took 0 bases from V and 1 from J; bases not matched to a gene: 1. The CDR3 spans 15 residues. Germline values: CDR1 MRHNA, CDR2 SNTAGT.